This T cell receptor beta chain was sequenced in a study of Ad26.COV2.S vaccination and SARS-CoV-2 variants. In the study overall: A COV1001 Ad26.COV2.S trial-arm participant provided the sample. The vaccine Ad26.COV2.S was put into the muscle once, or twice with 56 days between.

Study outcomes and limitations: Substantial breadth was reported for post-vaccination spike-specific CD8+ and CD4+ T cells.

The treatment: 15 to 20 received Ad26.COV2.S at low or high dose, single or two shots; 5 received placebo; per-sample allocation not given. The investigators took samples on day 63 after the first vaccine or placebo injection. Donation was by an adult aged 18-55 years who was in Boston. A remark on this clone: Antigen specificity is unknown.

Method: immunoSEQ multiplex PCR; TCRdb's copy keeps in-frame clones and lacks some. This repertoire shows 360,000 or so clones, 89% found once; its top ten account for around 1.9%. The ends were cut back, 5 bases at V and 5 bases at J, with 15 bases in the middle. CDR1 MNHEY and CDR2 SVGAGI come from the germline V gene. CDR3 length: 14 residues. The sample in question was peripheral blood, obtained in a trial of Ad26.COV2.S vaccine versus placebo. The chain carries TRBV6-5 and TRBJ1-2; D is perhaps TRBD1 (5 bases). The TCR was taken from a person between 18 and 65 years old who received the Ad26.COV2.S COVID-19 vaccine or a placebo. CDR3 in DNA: TGTGCCAGCAGTCTTACGAGGGACCATTATGGCTACACCTTC. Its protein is CASSLTRDHYGYTF.